This TCR beta chain stems from a study of response to subunit inactivated influenza vaccine. Study observations and caveats: The authors suggested that few new T cells are recruited per seasonal influenza vaccination.

This clonotype was found a few times. Its antigen is not identified. V gave up 2 bases and J gave up 8 bases, with 10 bases separating them. This CDR3 comprises 13 residues. In germline, CDR1 is MDHEN, CDR2 SYDVKM. TCRdb redid the calling of the RT-PCR reads with MiXCR, one entry per CDR3 protein. The profile shows around 650,000 distinct CDR3 sequences, 15% to 18% of them singletons. The receptor was isolated from a man between 50 and 59 years old who received an inactivated influenza vaccine. The sequences come from PBMCs from blood, collected 12 days after vaccination. This chain links TRBV28 with TRBJ2-1; D is undetermined. CDR3 region: CASSLVPYDEQFF. CDR3 in DNA: TGTGCCAGCAGTTTAGTACCTTATGATGAGCAGTTCTTC.